This TCR beta chain is from a study of blood T cell repertoires in COVID-19. Study-level background: COVID-19 samples collected from the United States, Italy and Spain covered acute and convalescent phases. T cells, B-cell-depleted T cells, or PBMCs supplied cDNA or gDNA.

CDR3 size: 18 residues. Germline loops: CDR1 SEHNR, CDR2 FQNEAQ (reference sequence). The J segment lost 8 bases and the V segment lost 4 bases, leaving 21 bases of the junction unmatched. Methods used by the authors: Amplification of reference gene primers provided the estimated nucleated cell counts. Assay: immunoSEQ multiplex PCR; the TCRdb copy retains only in-frame clones and omits some. That table is the source of V, J and clone size, and D and trimming were worked out from the DNA. This table holds about 400,000 clones, around 87% found once. The gene calls are TRBV7-9 and TRBJ2-3; 7 positions match TRBD2. The receptor's source is a human donor in a cohort sampled during active COVID-19. Sample: peripheral blood. The CDR3, as DNA: TGTGCCAGCAGCTCACCCCCCCGGAGGCGGGAGACACCGAGTACGCAGTATTTT. This translates into CASSSPPRRRETPSTQYF.